The rows below give T cell receptor beta chains drawn from one sample of a study of CD8+CD57+ T cells in acquired aplastic anemia. One entry per CDR3 protein, called by TCRdb with MiXCR from the reads. The profile covers about 190,000 distinct CDR3 sequences, with over 60% appearing a single time and 40% to 55% taken by the ten largest. What was sequenced was sorted CD4+, CD8+, or CD8+CD57+ T cells (not recorded which) from PBMCs. All receptors derive from a human donor with severe aplastic anemia or a healthy control (not recorded which). Each CDR3 is given with its conserved first and last residue. The order of the fields is V gene, J gene, D gene, clone size, CDR3 DNA, CDR3 protein. The D gene is left open where the match is weak. Size is omitted from some rows. Given values are once, few, many or a class for expanded clones.

>TRBV20-1|TRBJ2-1|TRBD2|NA
TGCAGTGCTTGGACTAGAGGAGAGCAGTTCTTC
CSAWTRGEQFF
>TRBV20-1|TRBJ1-2|TRBD1|NA
TGCAGTGCTCCGGGACAGGGTAGCTACACCTTC
CSAPGQGSYTF
>TRBV12-3/TRBV12-4|TRBJ2-2|NA|NA
TGTGCCAGCAGGACATCCCTAAGAGGCGGGGAGCTGTTTTTT
CASRTSLRGGELFF
>TRBV29-1|TRBJ2-1|TRBD2|many
TGCAGCGTTGATCGGTTCGGGAGGAATGGATACAATGAGCAGTTCTTC
CSVDRFGRNGYNEQFF
>TRBV2|TRBJ1-5|TRBD1|NA
TGTGCCAGCAGTGAAACAGGGGGCTCTCAGCCCCAGCATTTT
CASSETGGSQPQHF
>TRBV15|TRBJ2-7|NA|few
TGTGCCACCAGCGGGACCAGCTACGAGCAGTACTTC
CATSGTSYEQYF
>TRBV25-1|TRBJ1-4|TRBD1|NA
TGTGCCAGCACCGGGACAGGGGCGATAGAAAAACTGTTTTTT
CASTGTGAIEKLFF
>TRBV29-1|TRBJ1-1|TRBD1|many
TGCAGCGTTCAAGAGGGGACAGCCAACACTGAAGCTTTCTTT
CSVQEGTANTEAFF
>TRBV6-6|TRBJ1-5|TRBD1|many
TGTGCCAGCAGTTACTATGGGACAGGCAATCAGCCCCAGCATTTT
CASSYYGTGNQPQHF
>TRBV13|TRBJ2-5|TRBD2|few
TGTGCCAGCAGCTTTAAGACTAGCGGCCAAGAGACCCAGTACTTC
CASSFKTSGQETQYF
>TRBV7-2|TRBJ2-3|NA|once
TGTGCCAGCAGCTTAGGTTGGGCGAATGCAGATACGCAGTATTTT
CASSLGWANADTQYF
>TRBV19|TRBJ1-5|NA|many
TGTGCCAGTAGTATACGTGACAACAATCAGCCCCAGCATTTT
CASSIRDNNQPQHF